The 20 T cell receptor beta chains reported below all come from one sample, sequenced in a study of beta chain features in type 1 diabetes (dated by TCRdb to the late 2010s). Study-wide findings and limitations: A moderate but significant shortening of TCRB CDR3 length was observed in type 1 diabetes patients in all four CD4+ subsets.

To prepare the library, the immunoSEQ multiplex PCR assay was applied. The entire isolated RNA was reverse transcribed using the High Capacity cDNA Reverse Transcription Kit, and thus expressed TCRB transcripts were sequenced. Not all clones reach the TCRdb copy of this immuneACCESS table, which keeps in-frame sequences only. Checked studies attribute under half of the gap to unresolved V genes and leave the rest unexplained. Counted in this sample were a few hundred thousand clones; 10% to 15% of them appeared once. The ten largest clones capture 0.008% to 0.011% of the sample. No cognate antigen is known for these TCRs. Sequencing was done on a sample of naive CD4+ T cells from blood. Taken with the paper, the label for cell subset or site translates to: true naive CD4+ T cells. All receptors derive from a woman between 18 and 30 years old with type 1 diabetes.

This chain joins TRBV9 and TRBJ2-2; 10 bases map to TRBD2. Germline values: CDR1 SGDLS, CDR2 YYNGEE. CDR3 length equals 16 residues. Trimming removed 4 bases from V and 2 bases from J; junction bases left unmatched: 5. The CDR3, as DNA: TGTGCCAGCAGCTATCTAGCGGGGGCCAACACCGGGGAGCTGTTTTTT. Its translation is CASSYLAGANTGELFF.

As for this clone: The germline gene is not matched at one end of the junction; a read error may be the cause. This CDR3 is CAIAPTSTDTQYF. CDR3 sequence (DNA): TGTGCCATAGCCCCGACTAGCACCGATACGCAGTATTTT. The chain recombines TRBV19 with TRBJ2-3; TRBD2 matches 7 bases. The CDR3 length is 13 residues. Germline assignment: CDR1 LNHDA and CDR2 SQIVND (reference sequence).

The CDR3, as DNA: TGTGCCAGCAGTGTCGACACGACGACGAACTATGGCTACACCTTC. This codes for CASSVDTTTNYGYTF. The chain combines TRBV5-6 with TRBJ1-2; no reliable D call. The V end was cut by 5 bases, the J end by 2 bases, with 16 bases between. Germline CDR1 SGHDT, CDR2 YYEEEE. This CDR3 contains 15 residues.

The rearrangement links TRBV18 to TRBJ1-2; no clear D. Germline CDR1 and CDR2: KGHSH and LQKENI. The germline V and J ends were trimmed by 2 bases and 8 bases, with 9 bases remaining between them. This CDR3 region has 12 residues. CDR3 sequence reads: CASSPERSGYTF. CDR3 DNA: TGTGCCAGCTCACCAGAGAGATCAGGCTACACCTTC. The full variable domain, with the rest looked up from reference TRBV18 and TRBJ1-2, is NAGVMQNPRHLVRRRGQEARLRCSPMKGHSHVYWYRQLPEEGLKFMVYLQKENIIDESGMPKERFSAEFPKEGPSILRIQQVVRGDSAAYFCASSPERSGYTFGSGTRLTVV.

This clone was counted a few times. The V gene is TRBV4-1, the J gene TRBJ1-5; no firm D call. The germline gives CDR1 MGHRA, CDR2 YSYEKL. The CDR3 sequence is 14 residues long. Deletions cut 1 base from V and 5 bases from J, with 9 bases between. CDR3 protein: CASSQGLGDQPQHF. CDR3 sequence (DNA): TGCGCCAGCAGCCAAGGATTGGGAGATCAGCCCCAGCATTTT.

The J gene is TRBJ2-3, the V gene TRBV11-2, with D tentatively TRBD2 (6 bases). V was trimmed by 5 bases and J by 2 bases, leaving 14 bases between them. This CDR3 spans 15 amino acids. Germline assignment: CDR1 SGHAT and CDR2 FQNNGV. CDR3 region: CASSAQGLYTDTQYF. In DNA form, the CDR3 reads TGTGCCAGCAGCGCTCAGGGACTGTACACAGATACGCAGTATTTT.

A few counts support this clone. The CDR3 loop is CASSHGTSGLGEQFF. The DNA for the CDR3 is TGCGCCAGCAGCCACGGGACTAGCGGGCTTGGTGAGCAGTTCTTC. This chain joins TRBV4-1 and TRBJ2-1, with 12 bases that match TRBD2. CDR3 length: 15 residues. J lost 9 bases, V lost 3 bases, and 6 bases had no gene match. Germline CDR1 is MGHRA and CDR2 is YSYEKL.

This clone was counted a few times. This chain uses TRBV2 with TRBJ2-1, with TRBD1 as a possible D gene (6 bases). This CDR3 is built from 14 residues. Germline CDR1 SNHLY, CDR2 FYNNEI. V was trimmed by 1 base and J by 6 bases, leaving 10 bases between them. CDR3 in amino acids: CASSEGATGNEQFF. CDR3 bases: TGTGCCAGCAGTGAAGGGGCGACAGGCAATGAGCAGTTCTTC.

This rearrangement joins TRBV5-1 to TRBJ2-3; possible D gene TRBD1, 5 bases. The germline V and J ends were trimmed by 1 base and 5 bases, with 17 bases remaining between them. Germline CDR1 reads SGHRS; CDR2 reads YFSETQ. CDR3 length equals 16 residues. For the CDR3, the DNA is TGCGCCAGCAGCTTGCCAGAAGGTCTGCAGGGAGATACGCAGTATTTT. Encoded protein: CASSLPEGLQGDTQYF.

This clone was counted only a few times. The rearrangement uses TRBV5-1 and TRBJ2-5; TRBD2 might be the D (7 bases). Germline values: CDR1 SGHRS, CDR2 YFSETQ. Trimming took off 0 bases at V and 3 bases at J, with 12 bases between the two ends. The CDR3 runs to 15 residues. The CDR3 is CASSLDSGGEETQYF. In DNA, the CDR3 is TGCGCCAGCAGCTTGGATTCGGGGGGCGAAGAGACCCAGTACTTC.

J is TRBJ2-7 and V is TRBV7-3; no clear D. This CDR3 contains 12 residues. Germline CDR1 reads SGHTA; CDR2 reads FQGTGA. Trimming took off 5 bases at V and 6 bases at J, with 11 bases between the two ends. CDR3 bases: TGTGCCAGCAGCACCTACACGGGCGAGCAGTACTTC. Its protein product is CASSTYTGEQYF.

This clone occurred a few times. J is TRBJ2-5 and V is TRBV11-2; TRBD1 is a possible D gene (6 bases). CDR3 length: 14 residues. CDR1 SGHAT and CDR2 FQNNGV come from the germline V gene. V lost 3 bases to trimming and J lost 3 bases, with 11 bases between them. The DNA of the CDR3 is TGTGCCAGCAGCTTCCCAGGGGTTAAAGAGACCCAGTACTTC. This encodes CASSFPGVKETQYF.

This chain uses TRBV28 with TRBJ1-2; 7 nucleotides match TRBD1. The V gene's germline CDR1 is MDHEN and CDR2 SYDVKM. The trim removed 2 bases at V and 3 bases at J, leaving 3 bases unmatched. The CDR3 is made up of 14 amino acids. CDR3 region: CASSLAGTDYGYTF. In DNA, the CDR3 is TGTGCCAGCAGTTTAGCGGGGACAGACTATGGCTACACCTTC.

The chain couples TRBV4-1 to TRBJ2-7, with 8 positions matching TRBD2. This CDR3 spans 18 amino acids. The V and J ends lost 3 bases and 6 bases, in that order; junction bases with no gene match: 19. In germline, CDR1 is MGHRA, CDR2 YSYEKL. The chain's CDR3 is CASSHPFPGSGSGGEQYF. The DNA of the CDR3 is TGCGCCAGCAGCCATCCCTTTCCGGGGAGCGGGAGCGGCGGCGAGCAGTACTTC.

The chain recombines TRBV28 with TRBJ2-3; D is perhaps TRBD2 (7 bases). In germline, CDR1 is MDHEN, CDR2 SYDVKM. Between the trimmed V and J ends, which lost 2 bases and 2 bases, there was a span of 8 bases. This CDR3 has 14 residues. In nucleotides, the CDR3 is TGTGCCAGCAGTTTAGCGGGGGCCACAGATACGCAGTATTTT. Encoded protein: CASSLAGATDTQYF.

V gene TRBV7-9 combines with J gene TRBJ2-2; D remains unclear. The CDR3 has 13 residues. Trimming removed 8 bases at V and 1 base at J, with 8 bases between. Germline V lookup: CDR1 SEHNR, CDR2 FQNEAQ (reference sequence). The CDR3 is CASPRVNTGELFF. CDR3 nucleotides: TGTGCCAGCCCCCGGGTGAACACCGGGGAGCTGTTTTTT.

This clone was observed a handful of times. The V gene is TRBV27, the J gene TRBJ1-1; 7 nucleotides match TRBD1. There are 13 residues in the CDR3. V gave up 2 bases and J gave up 8 bases; unmatched junction bases: 5. The V gene's germline CDR1 is MNHEY and CDR2 SMNVEV (reference sequence). The CDR3 here is CASSLNRGNEAFF. CDR3 sequence (DNA): TGTGCCAGCAGTTTAAACAGGGGTAACGAAGCTTTCTTT.

This rearrangement joins TRBV18 to TRBJ2-1; tentative D call: TRBD2 (5 bases). CDR3 length: 13 amino acids. The germline V gene encodes CDR1 KGHSH and CDR2 LQKENI. V gave up 0 bases and J gave up 9 bases, with 9 bases separating them. The CDR3 loop reads CASSPPARGEQFF. For the CDR3, the DNA is TGTGCCAGCTCACCACCCGCCCGGGGTGAGCAGTTCTTC.

This chain uses TRBV5-6 with TRBJ2-5; 7 nucleotides align to TRBD2. The trim removed 4 bases at V and 2 bases at J, leaving 11 bases unmatched. This CDR3 has 16 amino acids. CDR1 SGHDT and CDR2 YYEEEE come from the germline V gene. The DNA of the CDR3 is TGTGCCAGCAGCCAGCCCCAGCGGGATATACAAGAGACCCAGTACTTC. It specifies CASSQPQRDIQETQYF.

The chain carries TRBV14 and TRBJ1-6, with unresolved D. Trimming took 2 bases from V and 9 from J, leaving 11 bases between them. Per the germline V gene, CDR1 is SGHDN and CDR2 is FVKESK. This CDR3 is 14 amino acids long. CDR3 coding DNA: TGTGCCAGCAGCCAACCTGGTAGTGGTTCACCCCTCCACTTT. Translated, it gives CASSQPGSGSPLHF.